The 25 T cell receptor beta chains in this list originate from one sample, sequenced in a study of spatial heterogeneity in lung cancer. One entry per CDR3 protein, called by TCRdb with MiXCR from the 5' RACE reads. The sample consists of about 29,000 distinct CDR3 sequences, less than 11% of them appearing once. Documented time point: blood at routine non-recurrence follow-up after resection. Material: PBMCs, obtained at follow-up. The receptors originated from a female donor with early-stage non-small cell lung cancer.

The table lists this clonotype with many counts. This chain links TRBV11-3 with TRBJ1-1, with TRBD1 matching over 7 bases. V gave up 1 base and J gave up 1 base; unmatched junction bases: 15. The germline V gene encodes CDR1 SGHNT and CDR2 YENEEA. The CDR3 spans 19 residues. The CDR3 DNA sequence: TGTGCCAGCAGCTTAGCATTCTTGGGTCAGGGGGTTCGGAACACTGAAGCTTTCTTT. It translates to CASSLAFLGQGVRNTEAFF.

This clonotype came up many times. The rearrangement joins TRBV12-3 or TRBV12-4 to TRBJ2-5; D unclear. The CDR3 is 14 amino acids. V lost 1 base, J lost 1 base, and 7 bases lay in between. The CDR3 loop is CASSLEAAQETQYF. The CDR3 DNA reads TGTGCCAGCAGTTTAGAAGCAGCCCAAGAGACCCAGTACTTC.

This chain connects TRBV5-1 to TRBJ1-4, with D unclear. In germline, CDR1 is SGHRS, CDR2 YFSETQ. The CDR3 sequence is 14 residues long. Trimming took 4 bases from V and 3 from J, leaving 10 bases between them. CDR3: CASSVRTSNEKLFF. CDR3 nucleotides: TGCGCCAGCAGCGTCCGGACCTCTAATGAAAAACTGTTTTTT.

The CDR3 nucleotides read TGTGCCAGCAGTCCCCGCTACGAGCAGTACTTC. Translated, it gives CASSPRYEQYF. The chain recombines TRBV6-2 or TRBV6-3 with TRBJ2-7, with D unresolved. There are 11 residues in the CDR3. Trimming took 5 bases from V and 3 from J, leaving 5 bases between them. The germline gives CDR1 MNHEY, CDR2 SVGEGT.

This clonotype occurred many times. V usage is TRBV7-2 and J usage is TRBJ2-5; the D gene is possibly TRBD2 (6 bases). Germline lookup yields CDR1 SGHTA and CDR2 FQGNSA. Trimming left V 0 bases short and J 2 bases short, with 10 bases between. This CDR3 region has 15 residues. The CDR3 nucleotides are TGTGCCAGCAGCTTAGCCGGGGGAGGACAAGAGACCCAGTACTTC. Its protein product is CASSLAGGGQETQYF.

Sample share makes this clonotype medium-sized. The gene calls are TRBV19 and TRBJ2-1, with D unclear. The germline V gene has CDR1 LNHDA and CDR2 SQIVND (reference sequence). CDR3 size: 15 residues. Between the trimmed V and J ends, which lost 3 bases and 2 bases, there was a span of 11 bases. This CDR3 reads CASSMVAGPYNEQFF. The DNA for the CDR3 is TGTGCCAGTAGTATGGTGGCAGGCCCCTACAATGAGCAGTTCTTC. Looking up the rest from reference TRBV19 and TRBJ2-1 gives the full variable domain: DGGITQSPKYLFRKEGQNVTLSCEQNLNHDAMYWYRQDPGQGLRLIYYSQIVNDFQKGDIAEGYSVSREKKESFPLTVTSAQKNPTAFYLCASSMVAGPYNEQFFGPGTRLTVL.

This clonotype came up many times. V is TRBV4-1 and J is TRBJ2-5; D might be TRBD1 (6 bases). Trimming removed 1 base at V and 2 bases at J, with 8 bases between. The germline CDR1 and CDR2 sequences are MGHRA and YSYEKL. This CDR3 spans 14 amino acids. The CDR3 region is CASSQVGQQETQYF. The CDR3 nucleotides are TGCGCCAGCAGCCAAGTGGGACAACAAGAGACCCAGTACTTC.

This clonotype was seen many times. V gene TRBV6-5 combines with J gene TRBJ2-5; D tentatively reads TRBD1 or TRBD2 (5 bases each). Looked up from germline, CDR1 is MNHEY and CDR2 is SVGAGI. Trimming cost V 0 bases and J 1 base, with 15 bases left between them. This CDR3 has 17 amino acids. CDR3 amino acids: CASSYSWGTGTQETQYF. DNA for the CDR3: TGTGCCAGCAGTTACTCGTGGGGGACCGGAACCCAAGAGACCCAGTACTTC.

This clonotype has ten or more counts. This CDR3 reads CASSVGQDPFYEQYF. CDR3 in DNA: TGTGCCAGCAGCGTGGGGCAGGACCCCTTCTACGAGCAGTACTTC. The chain joins TRBV9 to TRBJ2-7; a weak D match, TRBD1 (5 bases). V was clipped by 2 bases and J by 3 bases, with 15 bases between them. The CDR3 totals 15 residues. Germline CDR1 and CDR2: SGDLS and YYNGEE.

This clonotype came up many times. The V call is TRBV3-1, the J call TRBJ1-5; D uncertain. The V and J ends lost 3 bases and 0 bases respectively, with 0 bases between them. The CDR3 is made up of 12 amino acids. Per germline, CDR1 LGHDT and CDR2 YNNKEL (reference sequence). CDR3: CASSHSNQPQHF. For the CDR3, the DNA is TGTGCCAGCAGCCATAGCAATCAGCCCCAGCATTTT.

This chain uses TRBV6-6 with TRBJ1-1, with D possibly matching TRBD1 (5 bases). Per the germline V gene, CDR1 is MNHNY and CDR2 is SVGAGI (reference sequence). V lost 6 bases, J lost 2 bases, and 13 bases lay in between. There are 14 residues in the CDR3. As DNA, the CDR3 is TGTGCCAGCAGGACCTATCAGGGAAACACTGAAGCTTTCTTT. Its translation is CASRTYQGNTEAFF.

This clonotype occurred a few times. This rearrangement joins TRBV14 to TRBJ2-1; 10 positions agree with TRBD2. The CDR3 consists of 15 residues. The ends lost 3 bases at V and 5 bases at J; junction bases unmatched: 4. The germline V gene has CDR1 SGHDN and CDR2 FVKESK. CDR3 protein: CASSQSGGANNEQFF. The DNA of the CDR3 is TGTGCCAGCAGCCAGAGCGGGGGGGCCAACAATGAGCAGTTCTTC.

In its sample, this clonotype was seen many times. The chain combines TRBV28 with TRBJ2-5; a possible D gene is TRBD1 (5 bases). Deletions cut 6 bases from V and 3 bases from J, with 11 bases between. CDR1 and CDR2 from the germline V gene are MDHEN and SYDVKM. The CDR3 is made up of 13 amino acids. The DNA of the CDR3 is TGTGCCAGCAGGCCCCCAGGGAAAGAGACCCAGTACTTC. It codes for CASRPPGKETQYF.

This clonotype was counted at least ten times. The chain joins TRBV20-1 to TRBJ2-2, with TRBD1 identical over 7 bases. V was clipped by 6 bases and J by 4 bases; unmatched bases: 11. Germline V gene data show CDR1 as DFQATT and CDR2 as SNEGSKA (reference sequence). This CDR3 region has 15 residues. Here the CDR3 reads CSATRQGESTGELFF. For the CDR3, the DNA is TGCAGTGCAACCCGACAGGGAGAAAGCACCGGGGAGCTGTTTTTT.

The V gene is TRBV5-1, the J gene TRBJ2-3, with 9 bases aligning to TRBD2. The CDR3 sequence is 15 residues long. From germline, CDR1 is SGHRS and CDR2 YFSETQ. With 1 base clipped from V and 8 bases from J, the junction kept 8 bases outside the gene matches. For the CDR3, the DNA is TGCGCCAGCAGCTTGCAGGTTAGCGGGGGAGTTACGCAGTATTTT. It translates to CASSLQVSGGVTQYF.

The CDR3 sequence is CAPWFDAPSGYEQYF. Here the CDR3 DNA reads TGTGCTCCTTGGTTTGACGCCCCCTCCGGGTACGAGCAGTACTTC. V and J are TRBV21-1 and TRBJ2-7; TRBD1 is the table's D call, not checked against the DNA. TRBV21-1 is a pseudogene. This CDR3 has 15 amino acids.

This chain links TRBV7-9 with TRBJ1-1, with D unclear. This CDR3 region has 13 residues. Germline CDR1 and CDR2: SEHNR and FQNEAQ (reference sequence). V lost 3 bases and J lost 2, with 7 bases in between. In nucleotides, the CDR3 is TGTGCCAGCAGCTTGAACAGAAACACTGAAGCTTTCTTT. Translation gives CASSLNRNTEAFF.

The chain has TRBV6-5 and TRBJ1-1; 9 nucleotides agree with TRBD1. The CDR3 covers 13 residues. Germline loops: CDR1 MNHEY, CDR2 SVGAGI. With V trimmed by 6 bases and J by 6 bases, 5 bases remained unmatched. This CDR3 reads CASRRQGEAEAFF. Written as DNA, the CDR3 is TGTGCCAGCAGAAGACAGGGGGAAGCTGAAGCTTTCTTT.

This clonotype showed up just a few times. The rearrangement links TRBV5-1 to TRBJ2-7; weak D call: TRBD2 (7 bases). Germline-derived CDR1 and CDR2 are SGHRS and YFSETQ. This CDR3 is 15 amino acids long. With 2 bases removed from V and 6 bases from J, the gap between germline ends came to 18 bases. CDR3 amino acids: CASSFPGGGSREQYF. The CDR3 DNA sequence: TGCGCCAGCAGCTTCCCTGGCGGGGGCTCCCGCGAGCAGTACTTC. The full variable domain, completed using reference TRBV5-1 and TRBJ2-7, is KAGVTQTPRYLIKTRGQQVTLSCSPISGHRSVSWYQQTPGQGLQFLFEYFSETQRNKGNFPGRFSGRQFSNSRSEMNVSTLELGDSALYLCASSFPGGGSREQYFGPGTRLTVT.

This clonotype was seen a few times. The J gene is TRBJ1-2, the V gene TRBV6-5, with 7 nucleotides matching TRBD1. In germline, CDR1 is MNHEY, CDR2 SVGAGI. This CDR3 is built from 14 residues. Trimming at V came to 1 base and at J to 6 bases, leaving 5 bases not matched to a gene. DNA for the CDR3: TGTGCCAGCAGTTACTTGACAGGGAGGGATGGCTACACCTTC. Translation gives CASSYLTGRDGYTF.

This clonotype appeared many times. This chain links TRBV18 with TRBJ2-7; D is uncertain. The CDR3 covers 13 residues. CDR1 is KGHSH, CDR2 LQKENI, per germline. The germline V and J ends were trimmed by 0 bases and 3 bases, with 6 bases remaining between them. The CDR3 sequence is CASSPPGRYEQYF. The CDR3 DNA follows: TGTGCCAGCTCACCACCAGGGCGCTACGAGCAGTACTTC.

This clonotype was observed many times. The chain is built from TRBV20-1 and TRBJ1-6; D might be TRBD1 (6 bases). The CDR3 is 18 residues long. Germline values: CDR1 DFQATT, CDR2 SNEGSKA (reference sequence). Trimming cost V 5 bases and J 8 bases, with 28 bases left between them. CDR3 nucleotides: TGCAGTGCTCCACGACAGGACCTTTATGAAATAAGAGATTCACCCCTCCACTTT. This encodes CSAPRQDLYEIRDSPLHF.

Only a few counts were recorded for this clonotype. The genes are TRBV29-1 and TRBJ2-5; D might be TRBD1 (6 bases). Germline loops: CDR1 SQVTM, CDR2 ANQGSEA. The CDR3 spans 12 residues. Trimming left V 7 bases short and J 4 bases short, with 13 bases between. CDR3: CSAFTRGETQYF. For the CDR3, the DNA is TGCAGCGCCTTCACCAGGGGAGAGACCCAGTACTTC.

The sample holds many counts of this clonotype. J is TRBJ2-2 and V is TRBV28; D uncertain. This CDR3 contains 15 residues. Germline loops: CDR1 MDHEN, CDR2 SYDVKM. The ends were cut back, 0 bases at V and 2 bases at J, with 7 bases in the middle. The CDR3 region has the DNA TGTGCCAGCAGTTTATGGGACGTAAACACCGGGGAGCTGTTTTTT. This sequence encodes CASSLWDVNTGELFF.

This clonotype was counted ten times or more. The J gene is TRBJ1-2, the V gene TRBV6-6; TRBD1 is a possible D gene (6 bases). Trimming took off 2 bases at V and 5 bases at J, with 12 bases between the two ends. The CDR3 is 14 amino acids. The V gene's germline CDR1 is MNHNY and CDR2 SVGAGI (reference sequence). The CDR3 reads CASSYADRGYGYTF. CDR3 in DNA: TGTGCCAGCAGTTACGCGGACAGAGGGTATGGCTACACCTTC.